This entry concerns a single T cell receptor (beta chain). It has no known antigen specificity. No quality values exist for individual bases; no much larger clone is one base distant. The data were obtained in a study of T cells in localized non-small cell lung cancer (dated by TCRdb to about 2020). Regarding the complete study: Comparing tumors with uninvolved tumor-adjacent lungs, the study looked at the T cell repertoires of 220 or so patients with early-stage NSCLC. All 240 or so NSCLC patients in the cohort were treatment-naive and had localized lung tumors that were resected. Of the NSCLC patients, 120 to 150 were male and 85 to 110 were female, and the mean age was approximately 64 years.

Overall results and qualifications from the work: Because the study design was exploratory, TCR variables were selected using unadjusted p-values without false-discovery rate correction. Because multi-region tumor sequencing was not performed, intratumor heterogeneity could not be ruled out. A median of approximately 50 of the top 100 tumor clones turned up in the paired uninvolved adjacent lung, and under 30 of those clones also ranked among the top 100 of that same adjacent lung. Uninvolved tumor-adjacent lung showed the highest T cell clonality, higher than tumor, which suggests more focused antigenic responses in the adjacent lung. Higher blood T cell density associated with longer overall survival, while higher adjacent-lung clonality associated with shorter survival.

At diagnosis, tumor, uninvolved tumor-adjacent lung and peripheral blood were collected and then preserved as a mix of FFPE and fresh-frozen material. For TCR repertoire profiling, the blood samples were analyzed as peripheral blood mononuclear cells. The V end gives up 10 bases and the J end 2 bases, leaving 7 bases in the junction not matched to a gene. From a lookup of the germline V gene, CDR1 and CDR2 are ENHRY and SYGVKD. The CDR3 goes from the cysteine to the phenylalanine over 14 residues. Kept here is only the CDR3 DNA, which spans 42 bases and is read in frame from base 1. The immunoSEQ Assay was used to sequence TCR beta CDR3 regions from DNA. Regarding the original processing steps: T cell density was computed as TCR beta template counts normalized to usable DNA estimated by amplifying housekeeping genes. Using the preseqR package, richness was estimated by extrapolating to 120,000 templates for tissue samples and 400,000 templates for PBMC samples. Clonality was defined by subtracting Pielou's evenness from one. Tissue-enriched TCRs were identified by differential abundance testing using productive amino-acid clonotypes, minimum total count 5 and alpha 0.1. The Jaccard Index and the Morisita Overlap Index were used to quantify repertoire overlap between compartments. GLIPH grouped TCR beta CDR3s together with public tetramer-defined viral CDR3s, and a viral motif had to include at least three viral sequences and also show V-gene enrichment. TCRdb provides this immuneACCESS table in a form limited to in-frame rearrangements. Some clones are lacking; in checked studies, under half of them reflect an unresolved V gene, and why the rest are absent is not known. That table supplies the V and J calls and clone size; D and trimming were determined from the DNA. In this sample the table shows about 33,000 clones, around 80% of which occur a single time. Together, the top ten hold around 15% of the sample.

Recombination joined TRBV10-3 with TRBJ2-1, and 8 junctional nucleotides match TRBD2. The source of this sequence is a male donor aged 60 or older with stage III squamous cell lung carcinoma. The source was peripheral blood, collected before any cancer treatment. CDR3 reads: CATSTSEPYNEQFF. The DNA reads TGTGCCACCTCGACTAGCGAACCCTACAATGAGCAGTTCTTC.